This T cell receptor (beta chain) was sequenced during a study of blood T cell repertoires in COVID-19. Study overall: Donors in the United States, Italy and Spain gave samples during acute or convalescent COVID-19.

Participants were aged about 18 to 90 years, lived in under 25 US areas, and enrolled virtually. Participant-reported clinical history was the basis for cohort assignment. The CDR3 contains 15 residues. CDR1 is SGDLS, CDR2 YYNGEE, per germline. The V gene end was trimmed by 3 bases and the J gene end by 6 bases; junction bases not matched to a gene: 8. The data were produced by immunoSEQ multiplex PCR, yet TCRdb's version contains in-frame clones alone and is incomplete. The sample records some 190,000 clones, about four fifths being singletons. The chain joins TRBV9 to TRBJ1-5; 8 positions agree with TRBD1. The specimen sequenced was PBMCs or T cells enriched from blood (not recorded which). This sequence originates from a woman between 25 and 40 years old who had been exposed to COVID-19. The CDR3 region has the DNA TGTGCCAGCAGCGGGGAGGGACAGGAGGGTCAGCCCCAGCATTTT. Translating gives CASSGEGQEGQPQHF.